This T cell receptor (beta chain) appears in the sequencing data of a study of cytomegalovirus exposure and HLA in healthy donors. PCR primers comprised 60 Vbeta and 13 Jbeta primers. Here immunoSEQ multiplex PCR was the method, and the copy in TCRdb shows in-frame clones only, minus some. The table records fewer than 150,000 clones, roughly four fifths of them present only once. Germline-derived CDR1 and CDR2 are KGHSH and LQKENI. V shed 6 bases and J shed 8 bases, with 14 bases lying between them. The CDR3 contains 13 residues. This chain joins TRBV18 and TRBJ1-5; D might be TRBD1 (5 bases). Sequenced input: PBMCs. The receptor was derived from a young woman in good health and CMV-seronegative. The CDR3 DNA follows: TGTGCCAGCTCCCCAAATTGGGGGGAGCCCCAGCATTTT. As protein: CASSPNWGEPQHF.